A single sample gave rise to the 13 T cell receptor beta chains below, sequenced in a study of blood T cells in healthy people across ages. Primers used in a second PCR of roughly 6 to 11 cycles were a sample-barcoded 5' primer and a J-beta primer mix. MiXCR was run by TCRdb on the 5' RACE reads, yielding one entry per CDR3 protein. The sample lists 700,000 to 900,000 distinct CDR3 sequences, roughly 24% seen once, with around 3% in the top ten. These same data were also listed under a study on T cells of mothers and their children.

The sequencing sample was made of blood. Source of these receptors: a boy aged 5-17 years in good health.

This clonotype was observed a few times. The V and J genes are TRBV4-2 and TRBJ1-1, with D possibly being TRBD1 (5 bases). Germline CDR1 is LGHNA and CDR2 is YNFKEQ. The CDR3 has 15 residues. V dropped 1 base and J dropped 4 bases, with 13 bases sitting between them. CDR3 bases: TGTGCCAGCAGCCAAGGGTGGGGGAAACTCACTGAAGCTTTCTTT. This codes for CASSQGWGKLTEAFF.

This rearrangement joins TRBV24-1 to TRBJ2-5; no firm D call. The germline V gene has CDR1 KGHDR and CDR2 SFDVKD. The CDR3 length is 13 residues. Trimming pared 2 bases from V and 1 base from J, leaving 4 bases between. CDR3 DNA sequence: TGTGCCACCAGTGATTCGATCCAAGAGACCCAGTACTTC. Its translation: CATSDSIQETQYF.

As concerns this clonotype: Sequence at one end of the junction differs from germline and may be a read error. V and J are TRBV5-1 and TRBJ2-5; D not resolved. Germline CDR1 and CDR2: SGHRS and YFSETQ. The CDR3 runs 11 residues. CDR3 region: CASSLAEPQYF. In DNA, the CDR3 is TGCGCCAGCAGCTTGGCAGAGCCCCAGTACTTC. Filled out from reference TRBV5-1 and TRBJ2-5, the complete variable domain reads KAGVTQTPRYLIKTRGQQVTLSCSPISGHRSVSWYQQTPGQGLQFLFEYFSETQRNKGNFPGRFSGRQFSNSRSEMNVSTLELGDSALYLCASSLAEPQYFGPGTRLLVL.

The chain combines TRBV20-1 with TRBJ2-3, with a possible D match to TRBD2 (5 bases). From germline, CDR1 is DFQATT and CDR2 SNEGSKA (reference sequence). There are 14 residues in the CDR3. V lost 3 bases, J lost 1 base, and 11 bases lay in between. This CDR3 is CSAREPGGTDTQYF. CDR3 nucleotides: TGCAGTGCTAGGGAGCCCGGGGGCACAGATACGCAGTATTTT.

The genes are TRBV20-1 and TRBJ2-1, with D tentatively TRBD1 (6 bases). CDR1 DFQATT and CDR2 SNEGSKA come from the germline V gene (reference sequence). There are 14 residues in the CDR3. Between the trimmed V and J ends, which lost 0 bases and 4 bases, there was a span of 10 bases. The CDR3 region has the DNA TGCAGTGCTAGAGAACAGGGAAGGTACAATGAGCAGTTCTTC. This sequence encodes CSAREQGRYNEQFF.

This clonotype was seen a handful of times. The rearrangement uses TRBV12-3 or TRBV12-4 and TRBJ2-7, with D unresolved. The CDR3 covers 13 residues. The V and J ends lost 3 bases and 4 bases respectively, with 10 bases between them. The CDR3 bases are TGTGCCAGCAGTTTTTTTGACCGATACGAGCAGTACTTC. It translates to CASSFFDRYEQYF.

The chain employs TRBV4-2 and TRBJ2-5; 13 nucleotides match TRBD2. Germline CDR1 LGHNA, CDR2 YNFKEQ. The junction had 5 bases not matched to a gene; V was cut back by 1 base and J by 6 bases. The CDR3 spans 16 residues. The CDR3 nucleotides read TGTGCCAGCAGCCAAGGTGGACTAGCGGGGGCGAAGACCCAGTACTTC. Translated, it gives CASSQGGLAGAKTQYF.

The rearrangement links TRBV6-6 to TRBJ2-7; 10 nucleotides agree with TRBD1. Germline V lookup: CDR1 MNHNY, CDR2 SVGAGI (reference sequence). This CDR3 comprises 15 residues. V trimming: 8 bases; J trimming: 3 bases; junction bases outside the gene matches: 10. The CDR3 loop is CASDGRDRGIYEQYF. CDR3 DNA: TGTGCCAGCGACGGGAGGGACAGGGGCATCTACGAGCAGTACTTC.

The chain joins TRBV5-1 to TRBJ2-3, with D hard to call. Germline CDR1 and CDR2: SGHRS and YFSETQ. The length of the CDR3 is 15 residues. Deletions cut 2 bases from V and 4 bases from J, with 14 bases between. Here the CDR3 reads CASSLRADGADTQYF. The CDR3 nucleotides are TGCGCCAGCAGCTTAAGGGCCGATGGCGCAGATACGCAGTATTTT.

The V call is TRBV3-1, the J call TRBJ2-3, with TRBD1 matching over 9 bases. With 1 base clipped from V and 2 bases from J, the junction kept 4 bases outside the gene matches. This CDR3 has 16 amino acids. CDR1 is LGHDT and CDR2 is YNNKEL in the germline V gene (reference sequence). CDR3 region: CASSQGQGGVTDTQYF. CDR3 nucleotides: TGTGCCAGCAGCCAAGGACAGGGGGGGGTCACAGATACGCAGTATTTT.

The table lists this clonotype with many counts. The chain carries TRBV12-3 or TRBV12-4 and TRBJ2-5; possibly TRBD2 for D (6 bases). CDR3 size: 12 residues. The V and J ends lost 7 bases and 5 bases respectively, with 11 bases between them. This chain's CDR3 is CASTSGGETQYF. The CDR3, as DNA: TGTGCCAGCACCTCCGGAGGGGAGACCCAGTACTTC.

This clonotype appeared many times. The chain joins TRBV6-2 or TRBV6-3 to TRBJ2-5; weak D call: TRBD1 (5 bases). Trimming removed 4 bases from V and 2 bases from J, with 8 bases in between. The CDR3 is 13 amino acids. CDR1 is MNHEY and CDR2 is SVGEGT in the germline V gene. CDR3 sequence reads: CASSFREQETQYF. CDR3 nucleotide sequence: TGTGCCAGCAGTTTCAGGGAACAAGAGACCCAGTACTTC.

This clonotype was recorded a few times. The chain employs TRBV12-3 or TRBV12-4 and TRBJ2-4; D may be TRBD1 (6 bases). Trimming stripped 6 bases from V and 2 bases from J, with 14 bases between. This CDR3 comprises 15 residues. CDR3: CASSTNRVPKNIQYF. The CDR3 coding sequence is TGTGCCAGCAGCACAAACAGGGTCCCCAAAAACATTCAGTACTTC.